This T cell receptor (beta chain) is from a study of graft-versus-host responses after intestinal transplantation. Study in general: Among the recipients, transplants were multivisceral, liver-intestinal, or isolated intestinal. Study results and limitations: Detection of GvH clones occurred in recipient marrow, and some had their first appearance in ileum or blood. Researchers found peak circulating GvH clone levels linked to early post-transplant HvG declines.

On this clone: The target antigen is unknown.

The assay was immunoSEQ multiplex PCR, and TCRdb's table has in-frame clones only and misses some. The sample includes some 27,000 clones, around 94% of them seen just once. The source of this sequence is a human patient who received an intestinal transplant, so some T cells may come from the graft donor. The sample here was PBMCs, taken 30 days after intestinal transplant.

In DNA, the CDR3 is TGTGCCAGCAGCTTAGGGCAGGGGGCCAATCAGCCCCAGCATTTT. It yields the protein CASSLGQGANQPQHF. The chain recombines TRBV7-2 with TRBJ1-5, with 8 bases identical to TRBD1. This CDR3 contains 15 residues. In germline, CDR1 is SGHTA, CDR2 FQGNSA. J was trimmed by 3 bases and V by 1 base; bases with no gene match: 2.